This T cell receptor beta chain was retrieved from a study of blood T cells in healthy people across ages. A second PCR, run for roughly 7 to 12 cycles, used a sample-barcoded 5' primer plus a J-beta primer mix. MiXCR, run by TCRdb on the 5' RACE reads, gives a single entry per CDR3 protein. The profile shows around 1,800,000 distinct CDR3 sequences, about 39% of them singletons. This clonotype was picked up a small number of times. The sequenced sample was blood. The receptor was isolated from a human donor in good health.

Written as DNA, the CDR3 is TGTGCCAGCAGCTTAGTAACCCGCGGGGAGACCCAGTACTTC. Protein product: CASSLVTRGETQYF. V gene TRBV7-6 combines with J gene TRBJ2-5; the D gene is possibly TRBD2 (5 bases). Germline lookup yields CDR1 SGHVS and CDR2 FNYEAQ. This CDR3 contains 14 residues. Trimming shortened V by 1 base and J by 5 bases, and 11 bases separated the two germline ends.